These 29 T cell receptor beta chains were all obtained from the same sample, sequenced in a study of a mutant IDH1 vaccine in newly diagnosed glioma. Indicated time point: week 5, during vaccination. Topical imiquimod was applied with each vaccine dose, which held 300 ug of mutant IDH1 20-mer peptide. Using immunoSEQ multiplex PCR, the repertoire was profiled, and TCRdb retains in-frame clones only, with some absent. The profile shows 23,000 or so clones, about 76% of them singletons. These receptors' antigens are unknown. The sequencing here drew on PBMCs, taken from a glioma patient whose treatment included an IDH1 peptide vaccine. These receptor sequences come from a man in his forties with glioma.

This clone qualifies as medium-sized. The rearrangement joins TRBV9 to TRBJ1-5, with D unclear. This CDR3 has 15 amino acids. The V gene lost 4 bases and the J gene lost 4 bases, with 15 bases spanning the gap. Germline CDR1 SGDLS, CDR2 YYNGEE. CDR3 bases: TGTGCCAGCAGCCTTCGAGCGGACGGAAATCAGCCCCAGCATTTT. It codes for CASSLRADGNQPQHF. Variable domain in full (rest from reference TRBV9 and TRBJ1-5): DSGVTQTPKHLITATGQRVTLRCSPRSGDLSVYWYQQSLDQGLQFLIQYYNGEERAKGNILERFSAQQFPDLHSELNLSSLELGDSALYFCASSLRADGNQPQHFGDGTRLSIL.

CDR3 bases: TGTGCCAGCAGCTTAGAAGCAAAGTTCCGGGACAGGATGTTCTTC. Translation gives CASSLEAKFRDRMFF. V gene TRBV5-6 combines with J gene TRBJ2-1; 8 bases match TRBD1. Losses at the gene ends were 2 bases for V and 15 bases for J; bases not matched to a gene: 16. Germline V CDR1 and CDR2: SGHDT, YYEEEE. This CDR3 is built from 15 residues.

The sample holds a few counts of this clone. The rearrangement links TRBV27 to TRBJ1-1, with a tentative D call TRBD1 (5 bases). V lost 5 bases, J lost 9 bases, and 10 bases lay in between. CDR1 is MNHEY and CDR2 is SMNVEV in the germline V gene (reference sequence). The CDR3 is 11 residues long. CDR3 nucleotides: TGTGCCAGCAGTCAGGGAACTAAAGCTTTCTTT. Protein product: CASSQGTKAFF.

There are a few counts of this clone. The chain employs TRBV6-1 and TRBJ1-1; perhaps TRBD1 as D (5 bases). V lost 8 bases, J lost 2 bases, and 15 bases lay in between. Germline V gene sequence: CDR1 MNHNS, CDR2 SASEGT. The CDR3 is 14 residues long. The CDR3 nucleotides read TGTGCCAGCCTCCCAGGGCAATCAAACACTGAAGCTTTCTTT. It yields the protein CASLPGQSNTEAFF.

There are a few counts of this clone. The chain couples TRBV13 to TRBJ2-3; weak D call: TRBD2 (5 bases). The CDR3 is made up of 17 amino acids. Trimming stripped 4 bases from V and 3 bases from J, with 20 bases between. Germline V gene lookup returns CDR1 PRHDT and CDR2 FYEKMQ (reference sequence). For the CDR3, the DNA is TGTGCCAGCAGCTCACCCCCCGGGTTAGCGTTGACAGATACGCAGTATTTT. Translated: CASSSPPGLALTDTQYF.

The chain has TRBV29-1 and TRBJ1-4; no reliable D call. V was trimmed by 5 bases and J by 4 bases, leaving 11 bases between them. From germline, CDR1 is SQVTM and CDR2 ANQGSEA. CDR3 length: 13 amino acids. The CDR3 loop is CSVSGSLNEKLFF. The CDR3 DNA follows: TGCAGCGTTTCCGGGTCCCTTAATGAAAAACTGTTTTTT.

The chain employs TRBV12-5 and TRBJ1-3; 7 nucleotides align to TRBD1. The trim removed 4 bases at V and 1 base at J, leaving 1 base unmatched. The CDR3 sequence is 14 residues long. Germline V gene data show CDR1 as LGHNT and CDR2 as FRNRAP. The chain's CDR3 is CASGSGQSGNTIYF. The DNA for the CDR3 is TGTGCTAGTGGTTCGGGACAGTCTGGAAACACCATATATTTT.

This clone has a handful of counts. The rearrangement uses TRBV19 and TRBJ1-1; D is perhaps TRBD1 (6 bases). CDR1 LNHDA and CDR2 SQIVND come from the germline V gene (reference sequence). V lost 4 bases and J lost 3, with 18 bases in between. The CDR3 has 16 residues. The CDR3 nucleotides read TGTGCCAGTAGTAAGGGTCCAGGGGTTATAGACACTGAAGCTTTCTTT. Translated: CASSKGPGVIDTEAFF.

This chain connects TRBV6-6 to TRBJ2-7, with 11 bases identical to TRBD1. This CDR3 is built from 14 residues. V gave up 6 bases and J gave up 5 bases; unmatched junction bases: 6. Germline CDR1 and CDR2: MNHNY and SVGAGI (reference sequence). CDR3 protein: CASRTDRGRDEQYF. The DNA for the CDR3 is TGTGCCAGCAGAACGGACAGGGGGCGGGACGAGCAGTACTTC.

This clone showed up just a few times. The rearrangement joins TRBV18 to TRBJ2-5; 7 bases are a match to TRBD2. The ends lost 2 bases at V and 1 base at J; junction bases unmatched: 4. The CDR3 has 15 residues. Germline assignment: CDR1 KGHSH and CDR2 LQKENI. The CDR3 DNA reads TGTGCCAGCTCACCAGGGAGGGTCCCCCAAGAGACCCAGTACTTC. Translation: CASSPGRVPQETQYF.

The V and J genes are TRBV27 and TRBJ2-4, with unresolved D. With 7 bases removed from V and 5 bases from J, the gap between germline ends came to 6 bases. This CDR3 has 11 residues. CDR1 and CDR2 (germline): MNHEY, SMNVEV (reference sequence). DNA of the CDR3: TGTGCCAGCACCCGGGAAAACATTCAGTACTTC. Encoded protein: CASTRENIQYF.

The gene calls are TRBV4-1 and TRBJ2-3; TRBD2 matches 9 bases. From germline, CDR1 is MGHRA and CDR2 YSYEKL. With V trimmed by 0 bases and J by 4 bases, 8 bases remained unmatched. This CDR3 has 17 residues. CDR3 sequence (DNA): TGCGCCAGCAGCCAAGATCCGGCTAGCGGGATCCCAGATACGCAGTATTTT. Residues: CASSQDPASGIPDTQYF.

The chain is built from TRBV29-1 and TRBJ1-2; 7 positions agree with TRBD1. This CDR3 contains 14 residues. The germline V gene has CDR1 SQVTM and CDR2 ANQGSEA. V lost 6 bases, J lost 5 bases, and 12 bases stayed unmatched. For the CDR3, the DNA is TGCAGCGTAGACCCGTCGGGGACAGCATATGGCTACACCTTC. Its translation is CSVDPSGTAYGYTF.

The CDR3 loop reads CASSGTGGDISYNEQFF. The CDR3 region has the DNA TGTGCCAGCAGCGGGACTGGCGGGGACATCTCCTACAATGAGCAGTTCTTC. V usage is TRBV7-2 and J usage is TRBJ2-1, with D perhaps matching TRBD1 or TRBD2 (6 bases each). The CDR3 runs 17 residues. The V end was cut by 5 bases, the J end by 0 bases, with 17 bases between. The germline V gene has CDR1 SGHTA and CDR2 FQGNSA.

About this clone: The same CDR3 arises from other DNA sequences in this sample as well. This chain joins TRBV10-1 and TRBJ1-1; TRBD1 aligns across 7 bases. J gave up 0 bases and V 8 bases, and 3 bases lay outside the gene matches. This CDR3 spans 13 amino acids. Germline CDR1 reads WNHNN; CDR2 reads SYGVQD (reference sequence). CDR3 DNA: TGCGCCAGCCAGGGGGGCATGAACACTGAAGCTTTCTTT. It encodes CASQGGMNTEAFF.

V gene TRBV27 combines with J gene TRBJ1-5, with a weak D call TRBD1 (5 bases). CDR1 MNHEY and CDR2 SMNVEV come from the germline V gene (reference sequence). This CDR3 is 15 amino acids long. Deletions cut 6 bases from V and 2 bases from J, with 14 bases between. The CDR3 loop reads CASSPWDGRNQPQHF. Here the CDR3 DNA reads TGTGCCAGCAGCCCCTGGGACGGCCGCAATCAGCCCCAGCATTTT.

This clone was found once. This chain links TRBV5-5 with TRBJ2-6; 7 bases are a match to TRBD1. The CDR3 is 19 residues long. The J segment lost 1 base and the V segment lost 0 bases, leaving 10 bases of the junction unmatched. Germline V lookup: CDR1 SGHKS, CDR2 YYEKEE (reference sequence). The CDR3 reads CASSLGPTGPQSGANVLTF. CDR3 DNA sequence: TGTGCCAGCAGCTTGGGGCCGACAGGGCCCCAATCTGGGGCCAACGTCCTGACTTTC.

This sequence joins TRBV2 and TRBJ1-4; a possible D gene is TRBD1 (5 bases). V was clipped by 6 bases and J by 0 bases, with 14 bases between them. The CDR3 spans 16 residues. Germline V gene data show CDR1 as SNHLY and CDR2 as FYNNEI. The CDR3 nucleotides read TGTGCCAGCAGCGGTGGGAGGGGTGCAACTAATGAAAAACTGTTTTTT. Translating gives CASSGGRGATNEKLFF.

This clone was observed a few times. This sequence joins TRBV7-2 and TRBJ1-1; perhaps TRBD1 as D (5 bases). CDR1 SGHTA and CDR2 FQGNSA come from the germline V gene. Trimming cost V 0 bases and J 4 bases, with 9 bases left between them. The CDR3 has 14 amino acids. CDR3 loop: CASSLAGVSTEAFF. Here the CDR3 DNA reads TGTGCCAGCAGCTTAGCAGGGGTTAGCACTGAAGCTTTCTTT.

The chain is built from TRBV18 and TRBJ2-7; unclear D gene. This CDR3 is built from 13 residues. Per the germline V gene, CDR1 is KGHSH and CDR2 is LQKENI. V lost 6 bases to trimming and J lost 6 bases, with 15 bases between them. The CDR3 here is CASSPVHHPEQYF. The DNA for the CDR3 is TGTGCCAGCTCCCCCGTCCACCATCCCGAGCAGTACTTC.

This clone was recorded a few times. The rearrangement links TRBV27 to TRBJ2-3; D is possibly TRBD1 or TRBD2 (6 bases each). This CDR3 is 16 amino acids long. CDR1 and CDR2 (germline): MNHEY, SMNVEV (reference sequence). Trimming shortened V by 4 bases and J by 5 bases, and 19 bases separated the two germline ends. The CDR3 sequence is CASSSPQGSGRDTQYF. In nucleotides, the CDR3 is TGTGCCAGCAGTTCCCCACAGGGAAGCGGGCGAGATACGCAGTATTTT.

The CDR3 protein is CASKSGQTNQPQHF. The CDR3 DNA reads as TGTGCCAGCAAATCGGGACAGACGAATCAGCCCCAGCATTTT. The gene calls are TRBV27 and TRBJ1-5, with 7 bases identical to TRBD1. V shed 7 bases and J 4 bases; nucleotides not matched to a gene: 7. Germline CDR1 is MNHEY and CDR2 is SMNVEV (reference sequence). This CDR3 is built from 14 residues.

Remarks on this clone: One junction end disagrees with the germline gene, perhaps due to a read error. Distinct nucleotide sequences in the sample also encode this CDR3. V and J are TRBV7-9 and TRBJ2-7, with 7 bases aligning to TRBD2. The CDR3 totals 15 residues. Germline V gene sequence: CDR1 SEHNR, CDR2 FQNEAQ (reference sequence). The CDR3 loop is CASSLRGDRSYEQYF. CDR3 DNA sequence: TGTGCCAGCAGCTTACGGGGGGATCGTTCCTACGAGCAGTATTTC.

The chain links TRBV28 to TRBJ2-1, with 12 bases aligning to TRBD2. In germline, CDR1 is MDHEN, CDR2 SYDVKM. V was clipped by 5 bases and J by 4 bases; unmatched bases: 6. The CDR3 has 16 residues. CDR3 protein: CASSEGLAGLYNEQFF. CDR3 in DNA: TGTGCCAGCAGTGAAGGACTAGCGGGATTGTACAATGAGCAGTTCTTC.

V gene TRBV14 combines with J gene TRBJ1-3; no firm D call. Germline V gene sequence: CDR1 SGHDN, CDR2 FVKESK. Trimming cost V 0 bases and J 0 bases, with 3 bases left between them. The CDR3 totals 14 residues. The CDR3 protein is CASSQDYSGNTIYF. Written as DNA, the CDR3 is TGTGCCAGCAGCCAAGACTACTCTGGAAACACCATATATTTT. Using reference TRBV14 and TRBJ1-3 for the parts outside the CDR3, the full variable domain is EAGVTQFPSHSVIEKGQTVTLRCDPISGHDNLYWYRRVMGKEIKFLLHFVKESKQDESGMPNNRFLAERTGGTYSTLKVQPAELEDSGVYFCASSQDYSGNTIYFGEGSWLTVV.

The CDR3 is CASSLWGTSVNNEQFF. For the CDR3, the DNA is TGTGCCAGCAGTTTATGGGGGACTAGCGTTAACAATGAGCAGTTCTTC. The V gene is TRBV27, the J gene TRBJ2-1; 10 bases agree with TRBD2. V was pared by 1 base and J by 5 bases, with 5 bases of the junction left unmatched. Per the germline V gene, CDR1 is MNHEY and CDR2 is SMNVEV (reference sequence). The CDR3 has 16 amino acids.

This sequence joins TRBV7-9 and TRBJ1-4, with D perhaps matching TRBD1 (6 bases). Germline CDR1 is SEHNR and CDR2 is FQNEAQ (reference sequence). The V end was cut by 3 bases, the J end by 0 bases, with 11 bases between. CDR3 length: 16 residues. CDR3 nucleotides: TGTGCCAGCAGCTTGGGGGCAGCCTCAACTAATGAAAAACTGTTTTTT. This gives the protein CASSLGAASTNEKLFF.

The CDR3 sequence is CASSYEAGEWSDTQYF. The CDR3 coding sequence is TGTGCCAGCAGTTACGAGGCAGGGGAATGGTCAGATACGCAGTATTTT. The rearrangement uses TRBV6-5 and TRBJ2-3, with D possibly TRBD1 on 6 matching bases. Trimming shortened V by 2 bases and J by 4 bases, and 16 bases separated the two germline ends. Germline values: CDR1 MNHEY, CDR2 SVGAGI. The CDR3 totals 16 residues.

The chain employs TRBV19 and TRBJ1-2, with 12 bases fitting TRBD1. CDR1 and CDR2 from the germline V gene are LNHDA and SQIVND (reference sequence). The trim removed 1 base at V and 3 bases at J, leaving 12 bases unmatched. CDR3 length equals 19 residues. DNA for the CDR3: TGTGCCAGTAGTATAGGTTTCGGGACAGGGGGCAATCTTGACTATGGCTACACCTTC. Residues: CASSIGFGTGGNLDYGYTF.